A single sample is the source of the 30 T cell receptor beta chains below, sequenced in a study of T-cell reconstitution after alpha-beta-depleted transplantation in children (dated by TCRdb to 2015 to 2016). The treatment or condition label, read with the paper, signifies: allogeneic hematopoietic cell transplantation with graft depleted of TCRalphabeta T cells and CD19 B cells. Library preparation was by PCR. Data came from an Illumina HiSeq 2500. Molecular barcoding was employed in the preparation of TCR libraries, with unique molecular identifiers being used to normalize TCRbeta repertoire quantification. In TCRdb, the public reads were trimmed at Q25 with fastp and aligned with MiXCR, with productive beta chains retained. Every distinct CDR3 protein forms one entry, paired with its most common genes and DNA. For this sample the table gives hundreds of thousands of distinct CDR3 sequences, of which 23% were detected only once. The biggest ten clones account for about 14% of the sample.

The sequencing here drew on PBMCs, mostly from graft donor cells, taken 360 days after TCRalphabeta/CD19-depleted stem cell transplant. Source of these receptors: a boy under two years old who had a stem cell transplant for acute myeloid leukemia, so the T cells may come from the graft donor.

This clonotype has just a few counts. The genes are TRBV7-6 and TRBJ2-7; 8 bases fit TRBD1. Germline V gene sequence: CDR1 SGHVS, CDR2 FNYEAQ. This CDR3 is 16 amino acids long. V was clipped by 5 bases and J by 4 bases; unmatched bases: 13. This chain's CDR3 is CASSDSPRDRKYEQYF. The CDR3 DNA follows: TGTGCCAGCAGCGACTCCCCCCGGGACAGGAAATACGAGCAGTACTTC.

The chain joins TRBV11-2 to TRBJ2-1, with D possibly being TRBD1 (6 bases). CDR1 and CDR2 (germline): SGHAT, FQNNGV. The CDR3 loop spans 15 amino acids. The V gene lost 0 bases and the J gene lost 5 bases, with 11 bases spanning the gap. CDR3 sequence reads: CASSLEGGHHNEQFF. Here the CDR3 DNA reads TGTGCCAGCAGCTTAGAAGGGGGACACCACAATGAGCAGTTCTTC.

This clonotype was found many times. The chain combines TRBV5-1 with TRBJ2-3; TRBD1 or TRBD2 may be the D gene (5 bases each). V was clipped by 4 bases and J by 0 bases, with 15 bases between them. This CDR3 has 16 residues. The germline gives CDR1 SGHRS, CDR2 YFSETQ. The CDR3 spells CASSPRDGSSTDTQYF. The CDR3 DNA reads as TGCGCCAGCAGCCCCCGGGACGGTTCTAGCACAGATACGCAGTATTTT.

In this sample, this clonotype turned up many times. The chain recombines TRBV12-3 or TRBV12-4 with TRBJ1-2; 9 bases agree with TRBD1. The CDR3 runs to 16 residues. With V trimmed by 5 bases and J by 4 bases, 11 bases remained unmatched. The CDR3: CASSHRDRATSYGYTF. The DNA for the CDR3 is TGTGCCAGCAGTCACCGGGACAGGGCCACCTCCTATGGCTACACCTTC.

This clonotype was seen a few times. The rearrangement joins TRBV12-3 or TRBV12-4 to TRBJ2-7; D call uncertain. V gave up 3 bases and J gave up 1 base, with 10 bases separating them. The CDR3 spans 14 residues. CDR3 sequence: CASSFLDGSYEQYF. The CDR3 DNA is TGTGCCAGCAGTTTTTTGGACGGGTCCTACGAGCAGTACTTC.

V is TRBV11-2 and J is TRBJ2-3; tentative D call: TRBD1 (6 bases). CDR1 is SGHAT, CDR2 FQNNGV, per germline. The length of the CDR3 is 18 residues. Trimming shortened V by 5 bases and J by 2 bases, and 23 bases separated the two germline ends. In nucleotides, the CDR3 is TGTGCCAGCAGCCAGAGAACAGGGAGCACCAGAAACACAGATACGCAGTATTTT. It is translated as CASSQRTGSTRNTDTQYF.

This clonotype was recorded many times. This chain joins TRBV7-9 and TRBJ2-5; 10 bases agree with TRBD2. The CDR3 totals 16 residues. Germline CDR1 reads SEHNR; CDR2 reads FQNEAQ (reference sequence). The V and J ends lost 4 bases and 2 bases, in that order; junction bases with no gene match: 7. CDR3 loop: CASSSSSGRSQETQYF. The CDR3 DNA reads as TGTGCCAGCAGCTCCTCTAGCGGGAGAAGTCAAGAGACCCAGTACTTC. Looking up the rest from reference TRBV7-9 and TRBJ2-5 gives the full variable domain: DTGVSQNPRHKITKRGQNVTFRCDPISEHNRLYWYRQTLGQGPEFLTYFQNEAQLEKSRLLSDRFSAERPKGSFSTLEIQRTEQGDSAMYLCASSSSSGRSQETQYFGPGTRLLVL.

The V and J genes are TRBV20-1 and TRBJ1-2; D call uncertain. The CDR3 consists of 15 residues. Germline-derived CDR1 and CDR2 are DFQATT and SNEGSKA (reference sequence). The V and J ends lost 2 bases and 4 bases respectively, with 17 bases between them. The DNA for the CDR3 is TGCAGTGCTAGAAGGTCACAGCTTCCCATCTATGGCTACACCTTC. This codes for CSARRSQLPIYGYTF.

The chain is built from TRBV29-1 and TRBJ2-1; 11 nucleotides match TRBD2. This CDR3 region has 16 residues. CDR1 is SQVTM, CDR2 ANQGSEA, per germline. Trimming at V came to 4 bases and at J to 8 bases, leaving 13 bases not matched to a gene. The DNA of the CDR3 is TGCAGCGTTGGAGGGGTTAGCGGGGGGGCCGAGGATGAGCAGTTCTTC. Translation: CSVGGVSGGAEDEQFF.

This chain uses TRBV12-3 or TRBV12-4 with TRBJ2-7; tentative D call: TRBD2 (5 bases). V lost 1 base, J lost 4 bases, and 14 bases lay in between. The CDR3 consists of 15 residues. CDR3 loop: CASSLGGGRGYEQYF. The CDR3 DNA reads as TGTGCCAGCAGTTTAGGGGGTGGCAGAGGGTACGAGCAGTACTTC.

This clonotype was observed a handful of times. V and J are TRBV4-3 and TRBJ2-1; 14 bases map to TRBD2. Germline loops: CDR1 LGHNA, CDR2 YSLEER. Trimming removed 1 base from V and 7 bases from J; junction bases left unmatched: 6. The CDR3 length is 17 residues. This CDR3 is CASSQGTTSGGGNEQFF. In nucleotides, the CDR3 is TGCGCCAGCAGCCAAGGGACGACTAGCGGGGGGGGGAATGAGCAGTTCTTC.

The J gene is TRBJ2-6, the V gene TRBV11-1; 9 bases are shared with TRBD2. The CDR3 runs 21 residues. The junction had 19 bases not matched to a gene; V was cut back by 4 bases and J by 3 bases. The germline V gene encodes CDR1 SGHAT and CDR2 FQDESV (reference sequence). This chain's CDR3 is CASSSLLGRGTSLSGANVLTF. In DNA form, the CDR3 reads TGTGCCAGCAGCTCCCTTCTAGGTCGGGGGACTAGCCTGAGTGGGGCCAACGTCCTGACTTTC.

The sample holds many counts of this clonotype. This sequence joins TRBV29-1 and TRBJ2-3; 9 nucleotides line up with TRBD2. Germline CDR1 reads SQVTM; CDR2 reads ANQGSEA. V shed 4 bases and J 5 bases; nucleotides not matched to a gene: 4. There are 13 residues in the CDR3. For the CDR3, the DNA is TGCAGCGTTGTTGCGGGGGGGCGAGATACGCAGTATTTT. Translation gives CSVVAGGRDTQYF.

This chain links TRBV29-1 with TRBJ1-1, with 10 nucleotides matching TRBD1. Unmatched junction bases numbered 11, after V lost 7 bases and J lost 0 bases. Germline values: CDR1 SQVTM, CDR2 ANQGSEA. The CDR3 extends over 16 amino acids. CDR3 nucleotide sequence: TGCAGCGCTACAGGACAGGGGGGGAGAGTGAACACTGAAGCTTTCTTT. The encoded protein is CSATGQGGRVNTEAFF.

This chain links TRBV6-1 with TRBJ2-7, with no clear D. V gave up 5 bases and J gave up 1 base, with 15 bases separating them. The germline V gene encodes CDR1 MNHNS and CDR2 SASEGT. CDR3 length: 15 amino acids. This CDR3 reads CASSTTKQRSYEQYF. The CDR3, as DNA: TGTGCCAGCAGTACAACTAAACAGCGATCCTACGAGCAGTACTTC.

This clonotype has a handful of counts. The chain recombines TRBV20-1 with TRBJ1-4; tentative D call: TRBD1 (6 bases). Trimming pared 0 bases from V and 8 bases from J, leaving 13 bases between. The CDR3 is 14 amino acids. Germline CDR1 and CDR2: DFQATT and SNEGSKA (reference sequence). The CDR3 region is CSARDMRGNEKLFF. In nucleotides, the CDR3 is TGCAGTGCTAGAGATATGAGGGGGAACGAAAAACTGTTTTTT.

V and J are TRBV19 and TRBJ2-7; 12 bases map to TRBD1. The CDR3 spans 15 residues. Germline trimming cut 5 bases from V and 5 bases from J; bases unmatched to any gene: 7. The germline V gene encodes CDR1 LNHDA and CDR2 SQIVND (reference sequence). CDR3 DNA: TGTGCCAGTAGTTGGGGACAGGGGGCGACGAACGAGCAGTACTTC. Amino acids: CASSWGQGATNEQYF. The full variable domain, with the rest looked up from reference TRBV19 and TRBJ2-7, is DGGITQSPKYLFRKEGQNVTLSCEQNLNHDAMYWYRQDPGQGLRLIYYSQIVNDFQKGDIAEGYSVSREKKESFPLTVTSAQKNPTAFYLCASSWGQGATNEQYFGPGTRLTVT.

This clonotype was detected a few times. V usage is TRBV6-2 or TRBV6-3 and J usage is TRBJ2-1; TRBD2 aligns across 12 bases. J gave up 10 bases and V 6 bases, and 10 bases lay outside the gene matches. CDR1 is MNHEY, CDR2 SVGEGT, per germline. The CDR3 is 15 residues long. CDR3 region: CASSFPSGGAGEQFF. CDR3 nucleotides: TGTGCCAGCAGCTTTCCTAGCGGGGGGGCCGGAGAGCAGTTCTTC.

This clonotype was observed many times. V is TRBV14 and J is TRBJ2-7, with D uncertain. Per the germline V gene, CDR1 is SGHDN and CDR2 is FVKESK. Trimming removed 1 base at V and 2 bases at J, with 3 bases between. The CDR3 totals 12 residues. CDR3 sequence (DNA): TGTGCCAGCAGCCAAGGAACCTACGAGCAGTACTTC. Residues: CASSQGTYEQYF.

This clonotype appeared a few times. The chain joins TRBV18 to TRBJ2-7; D possibly corresponds to TRBD2 (5 bases). The germline V gene has CDR1 KGHSH and CDR2 LQKENI. The CDR3 sequence is 12 residues long. Trimming took 6 bases from V and 3 from J, leaving 9 bases between them. The CDR3 here is CASSSAGYEQYV. CDR3 coding DNA: TGTGCCAGCTCCTCGGCGGGCTACGAGCAGTACGTC.

This clonotype was seen many times. The chain links TRBV24-1 to TRBJ2-2; the D gene is possibly TRBD1 (6 bases). Germline values: CDR1 KGHDR, CDR2 SFDVKD. V was clipped by 8 bases and J by 0 bases, with 12 bases between them. This CDR3 has 15 amino acids. CDR3 loop: CATTTGTSNTGELFF. The CDR3 region has the DNA TGTGCCACCACAACCGGGACATCGAACACCGGGGAGCTGTTTTTT.

CDR3 in amino acids: CASSATGQGNYEQYF. CDR3 DNA sequence: TGCGCCAGCAGCGCCACGGGACAGGGGAACTACGAGCAGTACTTC. The chain links TRBV5-1 to TRBJ2-7, with 10 positions matching TRBD1. Losses at the gene ends were 4 bases for V and 3 bases for J; bases not matched to a gene: 7. The CDR3 loop spans 15 amino acids. The germline gives CDR1 SGHRS, CDR2 YFSETQ. The full variable domain, completed using reference TRBV5-1 and TRBJ2-7, is KAGVTQTPRYLIKTRGQQVTLSCSPISGHRSVSWYQQTPGQGLQFLFEYFSETQRNKGNFPGRFSGRQFSNSRSEMNVSTLELGDSALYLCASSATGQGNYEQYFGPGTRLTVT.

This clonotype was observed a handful of times. V usage is TRBV2 and J usage is TRBJ2-3; a weak D match, TRBD2 (5 bases). V shed 4 bases and J shed 7 bases, with 18 bases lying between them. The CDR3 spans 15 residues. Germline CDR1 is SNHLY and CDR2 is FYNNEI. The CDR3 loop reads CASSAGSTRVYTQYF. The CDR3 DNA reads TGTGCCAGCAGTGCGGGGTCAACTAGGGTATATACGCAGTATTTT.

This clonotype has more than one count but fewer than ten. The chain links TRBV7-9 to TRBJ1-3, with D uncertain. Trimming pared 5 bases from V and 0 bases from J, leaving 14 bases between. CDR3 length equals 16 residues. Germline CDR1 is SEHNR and CDR2 is FQNEAQ (reference sequence). The CDR3 here is CASSPDGELSGNTIYF. The DNA for the CDR3 is TGTGCCAGCAGCCCAGATGGGGAACTCTCTGGAAACACCATATATTTT.

This chain joins TRBV29-1 and TRBJ1-1; 9 positions agree with TRBD1. Germline CDR1 SQVTM, CDR2 ANQGSEA. The CDR3 contains 14 residues. After removal of 3 bases from V and 4 bases from J, the junction contained 6 bases not matched to a gene. The CDR3: CSVDGDRETTEAFF. CDR3 nucleotides: TGCAGCGTTGATGGGGACAGGGAGACCACTGAAGCTTTCTTT.

The rearrangement uses TRBV20-1 and TRBJ2-4, with a tentative D call TRBD2 (5 bases). The CDR3 contains 14 residues. V was trimmed by 6 bases and J by 3 bases, leaving 15 bases between them. Germline V gene sequence: CDR1 DFQATT, CDR2 SNEGSKA (reference sequence). In nucleotides, the CDR3 is TGCAGTGCCAGTGGAGGCCGGGTCAAAAACATTCAGTACTTC. This translates into CSASGGRVKNIQYF.

A few counts support this clonotype. The chain employs TRBV20-1 and TRBJ1-1, with no clear D. Germline V gene data show CDR1 as DFQATT and CDR2 as SNEGSKA (reference sequence). Trimming cost V 3 bases and J 1 base, with 12 bases left between them. CDR3 length: 14 residues. The CDR3: CSASLGFWNTEAFF. Written as DNA, the CDR3 is TGCAGTGCTAGTCTAGGGTTCTGGAACACTGAAGCTTTCTTT.

The V gene is TRBV6-6, the J gene TRBJ2-1; no clear D. Germline lookup yields CDR1 MNHNY and CDR2 SVGAGI (reference sequence). V was trimmed by 4 bases and J by 5 bases, leaving 9 bases between them. The CDR3 extends over 13 amino acids. CDR3 region: CASSSLDDNEQFF. CDR3 bases: TGTGCCAGCAGTTCTCTCGATGACAATGAGCAGTTCTTC.

This clonotype was observed a few times. The V call is TRBV25-1, the J call TRBJ2-3; 7 bases fit TRBD2. Germline V gives CDR1 MGHDK, CDR2 SYGVNS. V lost 4 bases and J lost 2; bases outside the gene matches: 3. This CDR3 spans 14 amino acids. The CDR3 reads CASSVGLVTDTQYF. The DNA of the CDR3 is TGTGCCAGCAGTGTCGGACTAGTCACAGATACGCAGTATTTT.

The J gene is TRBJ2-1, the V gene TRBV12-5; D remains ambiguous. Germline CDR1 reads LGHNT; CDR2 reads FRNRAP. V lost 3 bases and J 2 bases, leaving 11 bases between the germline ends. This CDR3 comprises 15 residues. The CDR3 spells CASGFGPRAYNEQFF. In nucleotides, the CDR3 is TGTGCTAGTGGTTTTGGGCCCCGAGCCTACAATGAGCAGTTCTTC.